The sequence of this TCR beta chain was determined in a study of beta chain features in type 1 diabetes. Across the whole study: Examination spanned around 110 million sorted cells from all samples.

Reverse transcribing all isolated RNA meant expressed TCRB transcripts were sequenced. Only in-frame clones appear in the TCRdb table, and some are missing; sequencing was by immunoSEQ multiplex PCR. The data show 300,000 to 400,000 clones, roughly 13% seen once. V was trimmed by 5 bases and J by 4 bases, leaving 14 bases between them. The CDR3 consists of 14 residues. Germline CDR1 MNHEY, CDR2 SVGAGI. General observations from the study: Moderately but significantly shorter TCRB CDR3s were found in Type 1 diabetes patients in all four CD4+ subsets.

Note on this clone: Its antigen is still unknown.

The receptor's source is a woman aged 18-29 years with type 1 diabetes. The sequencing input was naive CD4+ T cells from blood. The chain has TRBV6-5 and TRBJ2-5; D is possibly TRBD2 (7 bases). The CDR3 nucleotides read TGTGCCAGCAGTGTTGGGGGGGGCGCAGAGACCCAGTACTTC. Residues: CASSVGGGAETQYF.